This TCR beta chain is from a study of blood T cell repertoires in COVID-19. The authors' processing: The assay estimated nucleated cells by amplifying reference gene primers. Clones were sequenced by immunoSEQ multiplex PCR, and TCRdb holds only the in-frame ones, with some missing. V and J calls plus clone size are reproduced from that table; the DNA served to infer D and trimming. Among 150,000 or so clones listed, 75% to 90% were seen once. V dropped 3 bases and J dropped 5 bases, with 10 bases sitting between them. Germline CDR1 and CDR2: SGHRS and YFSETQ. The CDR3 is 13 residues long. This TCR was sampled from a woman aged 55-75 years with acute or convalescent COVID-19. Source material: peripheral blood. This chain connects TRBV5-1 to TRBJ2-3; weak D call: TRBD2 (5 bases). The CDR3 protein is CASSSPGVDTQYF. CDR3 nucleotide sequence: TGCGCCAGCAGCTCCCCCGGGGTAGATACGCAGTATTTT.